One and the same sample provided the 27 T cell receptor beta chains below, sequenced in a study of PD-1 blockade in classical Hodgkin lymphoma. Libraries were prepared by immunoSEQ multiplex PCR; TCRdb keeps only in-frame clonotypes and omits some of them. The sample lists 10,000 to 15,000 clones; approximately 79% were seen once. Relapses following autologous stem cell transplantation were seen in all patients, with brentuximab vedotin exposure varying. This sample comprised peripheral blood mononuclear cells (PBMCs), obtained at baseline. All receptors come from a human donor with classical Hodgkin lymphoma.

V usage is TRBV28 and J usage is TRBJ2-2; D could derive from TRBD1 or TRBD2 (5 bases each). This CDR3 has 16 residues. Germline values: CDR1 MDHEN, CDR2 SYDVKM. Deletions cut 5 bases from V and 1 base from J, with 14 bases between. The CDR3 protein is CASSPGTPMNTGELFF. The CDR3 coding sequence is TGTGCCAGCAGTCCAGGGACCCCTATGAACACCGGGGAGCTGTTTTTT.

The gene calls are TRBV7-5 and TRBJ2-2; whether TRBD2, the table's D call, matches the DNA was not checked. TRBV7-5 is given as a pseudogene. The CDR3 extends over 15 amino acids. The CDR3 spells CASSTTGRDTGELFF. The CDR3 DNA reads TGTGCCAGCAGTACGACGGGGAGGGATACCGGGGAGCTGTTTTTT.

The CDR3 nucleotides read TGTGCCAGCAGCTCTTTAACCAGGGGAGCCTATGGCTACACCTTC. The encoded protein is CASSSLTRGAYGYTF. The chain recombines TRBV28 with TRBJ1-2, with D possibly TRBD1 on 6 matching bases. The CDR3 runs 15 residues. Germline V CDR1 and CDR2: MDHEN, SYDVKM. V lost 6 bases and J 4 bases, leaving 18 bases between the germline ends.

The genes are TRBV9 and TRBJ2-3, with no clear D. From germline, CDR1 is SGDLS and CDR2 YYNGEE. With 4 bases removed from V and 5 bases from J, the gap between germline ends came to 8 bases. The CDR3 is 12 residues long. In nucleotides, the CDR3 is TGTGCCAGCAGCCCTTCACGAGATACGCAGTATTTT. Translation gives CASSPSRDTQYF.

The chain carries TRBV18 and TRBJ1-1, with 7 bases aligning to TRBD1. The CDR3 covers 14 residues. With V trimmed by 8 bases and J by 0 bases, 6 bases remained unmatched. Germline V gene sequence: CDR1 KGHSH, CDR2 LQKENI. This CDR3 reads CASQEQGMNTEAFF. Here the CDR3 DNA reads TGTGCCAGCCAGGAACAGGGGATGAACACTGAAGCTTTCTTT.

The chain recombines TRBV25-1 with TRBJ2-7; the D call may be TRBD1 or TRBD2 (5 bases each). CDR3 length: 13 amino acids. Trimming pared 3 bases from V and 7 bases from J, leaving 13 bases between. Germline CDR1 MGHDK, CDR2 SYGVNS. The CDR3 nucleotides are TGTGCCAGCAGTGAGCAAGGGACGAGGGAGCAGTACTTC. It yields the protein CASSEQGTREQYF.

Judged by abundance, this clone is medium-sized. CDR3 loop: CASSLDAFGYEQYF. As DNA, the CDR3 is TGCGCCAGCAGCTTGGATGCATTTGGCTACGAGCAGTACTTC. This chain connects TRBV5-1 to TRBJ2-7; D is uncertain. The germline V and J ends were trimmed by 0 bases and 3 bases, with 10 bases remaining between them. The CDR3 consists of 14 residues. CDR1 SGHRS and CDR2 YFSETQ come from the germline V gene. The full variable domain, rest sourced from reference TRBV5-1 and TRBJ2-7, is KAGVTQTPRYLIKTRGQQVTLSCSPISGHRSVSWYQQTPGQGLQFLFEYFSETQRNKGNFPGRFSGRQFSNSRSEMNVSTLELGDSALYLCASSLDAFGYEQYFGPGTRLTVT.

This chain's CDR3 is CASSATGGWGETQYF. CDR3 bases: TGTGCCAGCAGTGCGACAGGGGGCTGGGGAGAGACCCAGTACTTC. The V gene is TRBV6-1, the J gene TRBJ2-5; 10 bases map to TRBD1. From germline, CDR1 is MNHNS and CDR2 SASEGT. This CDR3 contains 15 residues. V lost 4 bases and J lost 4; bases outside the gene matches: 6.

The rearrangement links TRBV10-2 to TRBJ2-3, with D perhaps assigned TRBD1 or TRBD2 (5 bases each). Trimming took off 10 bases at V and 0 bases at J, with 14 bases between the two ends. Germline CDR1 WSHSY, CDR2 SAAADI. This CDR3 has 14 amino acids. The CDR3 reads CATAWDPSTDTQYF. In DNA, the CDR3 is TGCGCCACCGCGTGGGACCCCAGCACAGATACGCAGTATTTT.

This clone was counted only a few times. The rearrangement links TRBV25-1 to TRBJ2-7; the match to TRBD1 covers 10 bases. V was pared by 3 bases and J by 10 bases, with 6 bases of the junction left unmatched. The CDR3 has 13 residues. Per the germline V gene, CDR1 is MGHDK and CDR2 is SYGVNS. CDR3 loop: CASSDRDRGAQYF. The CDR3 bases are TGTGCCAGCAGTGATCGGGACAGGGGAGCACAGTACTTC.

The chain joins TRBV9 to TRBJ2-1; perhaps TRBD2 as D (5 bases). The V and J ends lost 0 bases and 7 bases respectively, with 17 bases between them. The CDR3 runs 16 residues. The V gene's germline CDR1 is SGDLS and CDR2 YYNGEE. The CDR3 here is CASSVVGGAAPNEQFF. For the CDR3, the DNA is TGTGCCAGCAGCGTAGTCGGAGGAGCGGCGCCGAATGAGCAGTTCTTC.

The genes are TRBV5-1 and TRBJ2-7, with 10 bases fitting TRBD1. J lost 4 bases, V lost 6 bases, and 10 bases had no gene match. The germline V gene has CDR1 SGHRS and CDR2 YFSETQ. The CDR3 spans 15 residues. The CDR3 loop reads CASTPGGQGLYEQYF. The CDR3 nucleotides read TGCGCCAGCACTCCGGGGGGACAGGGGCTATACGAGCAGTACTTC.

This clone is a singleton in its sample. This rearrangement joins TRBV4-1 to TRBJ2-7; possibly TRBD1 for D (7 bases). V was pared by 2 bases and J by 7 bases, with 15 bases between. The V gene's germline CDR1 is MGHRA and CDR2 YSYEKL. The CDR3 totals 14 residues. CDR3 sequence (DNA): TGCGCCAGCAGCCAATCCCCGACAGGGAGGGAGCAGTACTTC. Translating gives CASSQSPTGREQYF.

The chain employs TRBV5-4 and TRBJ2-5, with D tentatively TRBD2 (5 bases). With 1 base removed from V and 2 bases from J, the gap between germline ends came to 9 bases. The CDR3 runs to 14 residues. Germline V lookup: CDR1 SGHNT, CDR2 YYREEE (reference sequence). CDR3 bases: TGTGCCAGCAGCTTGTTCGGGGTTCAAGAGACCCAGTACTTC. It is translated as CASSLFGVQETQYF.

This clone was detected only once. The CDR3 DNA is TGCGCCAGCAGCGTCGGGACAGCTGGCACAGATACGCAGTATTTT. It encodes CASSVGTAGTDTQYF. This chain uses TRBV5-1 with TRBJ2-3; 7 nucleotides line up with TRBD1. Per germline, CDR1 SGHRS and CDR2 YFSETQ. The length of the CDR3 is 15 residues. Unmatched junction bases numbered 6, after V lost 4 bases and J lost 1 base.

The DNA of the CDR3 is TGTGCCAGCAGTGACAGAGACACCGGGGAGCTGTTTTTT. Amino acid sequence: CASSDRDTGELFF. V and J are TRBV6-4 and TRBJ2-2, with D hard to call. The CDR3 is 13 amino acids. Germline V gene sequence: CDR1 MRHNA, CDR2 SNTAGT. V was shortened by 2 bases and J by 3 bases, with 4 bases between the two germline ends.

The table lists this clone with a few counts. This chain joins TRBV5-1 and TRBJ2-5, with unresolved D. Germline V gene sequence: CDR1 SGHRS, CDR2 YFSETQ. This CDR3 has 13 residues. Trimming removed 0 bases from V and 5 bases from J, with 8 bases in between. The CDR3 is CASSLAGTETQYF. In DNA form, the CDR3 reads TGCGCCAGCAGCTTGGCCGGAACGGAGACCCAGTACTTC.

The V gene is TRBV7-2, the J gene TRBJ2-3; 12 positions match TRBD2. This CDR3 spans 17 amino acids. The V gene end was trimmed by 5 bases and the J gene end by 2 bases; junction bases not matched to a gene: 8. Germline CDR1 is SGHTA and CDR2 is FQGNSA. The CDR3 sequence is CASSIKTSGRSTDTQYF. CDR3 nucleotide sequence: TGTGCCAGCAGCATCAAGACTAGCGGGAGATCCACAGATACGCAGTATTTT.

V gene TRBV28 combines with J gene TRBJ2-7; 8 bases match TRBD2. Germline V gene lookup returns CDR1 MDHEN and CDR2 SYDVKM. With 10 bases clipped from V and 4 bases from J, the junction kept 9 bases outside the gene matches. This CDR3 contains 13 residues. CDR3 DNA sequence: TGTGCCATCCGCGGGGGCGGGAGGTACGAGCAGTACTTC. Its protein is CAIRGGGRYEQYF.

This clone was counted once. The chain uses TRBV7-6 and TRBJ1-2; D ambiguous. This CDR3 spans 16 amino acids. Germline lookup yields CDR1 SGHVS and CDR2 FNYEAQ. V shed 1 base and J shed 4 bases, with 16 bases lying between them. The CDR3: CASSLDADPTGYGYTF. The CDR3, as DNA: TGTGCCAGCAGCTTAGATGCAGACCCGACTGGCTATGGCTACACCTTC.

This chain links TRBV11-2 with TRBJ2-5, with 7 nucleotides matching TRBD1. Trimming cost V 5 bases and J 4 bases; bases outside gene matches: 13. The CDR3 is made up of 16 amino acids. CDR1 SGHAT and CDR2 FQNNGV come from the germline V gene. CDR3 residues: CASSPARGQTRETQYF. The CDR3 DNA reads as TGTGCCAGCAGCCCTGCCCGGGGACAGACGCGAGAGACCCAGTACTTC. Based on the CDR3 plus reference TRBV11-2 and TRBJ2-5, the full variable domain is EAGVAQSPRYKIIEKRQSVAFWCNPISGHATLYWYQQILGQGPKLLIQFQNNGVVDDSQLPKDRFSAERLKGVDSTLKIQPAKLEDSAVYLCASSPARGQTRETQYFGPGTRLLVL.

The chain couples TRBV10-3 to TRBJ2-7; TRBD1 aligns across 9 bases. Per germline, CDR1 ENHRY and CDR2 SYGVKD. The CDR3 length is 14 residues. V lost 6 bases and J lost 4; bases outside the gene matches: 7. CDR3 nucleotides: TGTGCCATCAGACGGACAGGGGATTCATACGAGCAGTACTTC. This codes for CAIRRTGDSYEQYF.

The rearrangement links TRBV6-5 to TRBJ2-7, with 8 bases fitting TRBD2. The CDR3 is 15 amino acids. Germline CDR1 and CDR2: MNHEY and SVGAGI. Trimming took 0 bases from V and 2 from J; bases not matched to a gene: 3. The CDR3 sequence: CASSYSGLEPYEQYF. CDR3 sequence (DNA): TGTGCCAGCAGTTACTCGGGACTAGAACCCTACGAGCAGTACTTC.

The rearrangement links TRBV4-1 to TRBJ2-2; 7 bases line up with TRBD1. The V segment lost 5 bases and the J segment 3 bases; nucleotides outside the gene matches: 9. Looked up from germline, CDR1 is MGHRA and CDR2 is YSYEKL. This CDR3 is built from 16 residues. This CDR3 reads CASSDDGTAYTGELFF. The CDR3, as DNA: TGCGCCAGCAGCGATGACGGGACAGCCTACACCGGGGAGCTGTTTTTT.

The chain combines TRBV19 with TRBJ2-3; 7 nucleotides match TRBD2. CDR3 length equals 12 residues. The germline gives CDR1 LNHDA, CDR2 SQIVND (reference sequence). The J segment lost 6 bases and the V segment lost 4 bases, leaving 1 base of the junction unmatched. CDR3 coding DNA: TGTGCCAGTAGTACCGGGGGGGATACGCAGTATTTT. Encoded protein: CASSTGGDTQYF.

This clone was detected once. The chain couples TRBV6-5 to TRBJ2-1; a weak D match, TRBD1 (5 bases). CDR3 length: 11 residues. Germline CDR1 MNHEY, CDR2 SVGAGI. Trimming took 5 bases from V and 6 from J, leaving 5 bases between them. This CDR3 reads CASSRGNEQFF. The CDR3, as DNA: TGTGCCAGCAGTAGGGGCAATGAGCAGTTCTTC.

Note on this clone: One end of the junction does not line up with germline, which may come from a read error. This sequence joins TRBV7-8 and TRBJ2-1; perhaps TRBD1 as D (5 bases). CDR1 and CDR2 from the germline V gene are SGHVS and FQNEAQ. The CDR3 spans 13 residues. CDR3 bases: TGTGCCTGCAGGGTTAGGGGATACAATGAGCAGTTCTTC. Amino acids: CACRVRGYNEQFF.